One and the same sample provided the 15 T cell receptor beta chains below, sequenced in a study of shared clonotypes between healthy human individuals. TCRdb keeps only in-frame clones here, not all; method: immunoSEQ multiplex PCR. The sample has over 850,000 clones; around 78% are singletons. Sequenced input: memory CD4+ T cells from PBMCs. Subset of the sample: CD45RA-negative fraction. Receptor source: a man younger than 35 in good health. Some clones in this sample may be carry-over from other donors' samples.

The chain recombines TRBV30 with TRBJ2-7; TRBD1 agrees at 8 bases. The CDR3 totals 13 residues. Germline V CDR1 and CDR2: GTSNPN, SVGIG (reference sequence). V dropped 1 base and J dropped 3; count of bases not matched to a gene: 2. Written as DNA, the CDR3 is TGTGCCTGGAGTGAGGACAGGGACTACGAGCAGTACTTC. Translated: CAWSEDRDYEQYF. The full variable domain, rest sourced from reference TRBV30 and TRBJ2-7, is SQTIHQWPATLVQPVGSPLSLECTVEGTSNPNLYWYRQAAGRGLQLLFYSVGIGQISSEVPQNLSASRPQDRQFILSSKKLLLSDSGFYLCAWSEDRDYEQYFGPGTRLTVT.

The chain couples TRBV7-2 to TRBJ2-7; TRBD2 aligns across 7 bases. This CDR3 contains 17 residues. Trimming removed 1 base from V and 2 bases from J; junction bases left unmatched: 11. CDR1 and CDR2 from the germline V gene are SGHTA and FQGNSA. The CDR3 spells CASSLEGASGLTYEQYF. The CDR3 region has the DNA TGTGCCAGCAGCTTAGAAGGCGCTAGCGGACTTACCTACGAGCAGTACTTC.

The V gene is TRBV5-6, the J gene TRBJ2-5, with D maybe TRBD1 (5 bases). Germline CDR1 and CDR2: SGHDT and YYEEEE. V shed 4 bases and J shed 2 bases, with 12 bases lying between them. The CDR3 has 14 amino acids. The CDR3 region has the DNA TGTGCCAGCAGCGGATTTGGGGCGCAAGAGACCCAGTACTTC. Its translation is CASSGFGAQETQYF.

The chain links TRBV5-8 to TRBJ2-7; 7 bases fit TRBD2. Trimming cost V 1 base and J 7 bases; bases outside gene matches: 11. The CDR3 runs to 15 residues. Per germline, CDR1 SGHTS and CDR2 YDEGEE. The chain's CDR3 is CASSLYGTTSREQYF. CDR3 coding DNA: TGTGCCAGCAGCTTGTACGGGACTACGTCTCGAGAGCAGTACTTC.

The gene calls are TRBV5-1 and TRBJ2-1, with D perhaps matching TRBD1 (6 bases). The V end lost 5 bases, the J end lost 8 bases, and 17 bases lay between the germline ends. This CDR3 spans 14 amino acids. Per the germline V gene, CDR1 is SGHRS and CDR2 is YFSETQ. This CDR3 reads CASRQGPWVDEQFF. The CDR3 region has the DNA TGCGCCAGCAGACAGGGTCCCTGGGTCGATGAGCAGTTCTTC.

V gene TRBV18 combines with J gene TRBJ1-1; D remains unclear. Germline CDR1 and CDR2: KGHSH and LQKENI. V was shortened by 3 bases and J by 4 bases, with 12 bases between the two germline ends. The CDR3 consists of 14 residues. In nucleotides, the CDR3 is TGTGCCAGCTCACCGGTTGAGGGTAGCACTGAAGCTTTCTTT. This gives the protein CASSPVEGSTEAFF.

V gene TRBV11-2 combines with J gene TRBJ2-7; 9 nucleotides align to TRBD2. Germline V gene lookup returns CDR1 SGHAT and CDR2 FQNNGV. V lost 3 bases to trimming and J lost 7 bases; unmatched junction nucleotides: 4. The CDR3 loop spans 13 amino acids. CDR3 in amino acids: CASSFAGGHEQYF. The CDR3 nucleotides read TGTGCCAGCAGCTTCGCGGGAGGGCATGAGCAGTACTTC.

This clone was detected only once. This chain connects TRBV7-8 to TRBJ1-4; D gene ambiguous. CDR3 length equals 15 residues. V gave up 2 bases and J gave up 5 bases, with 12 bases separating them. Germline V lookup: CDR1 SGHVS, CDR2 FQNEAQ. In nucleotides, the CDR3 is TGTGCCAGCAGCTTAATGAGGTCGGCAAATGAAAAACTGTTTTTT. Protein sequence: CASSLMRSANEKLFF.

A note on this clone: This may arise from a read error, as a much more abundant clone is one base away. Distinct nucleotide sequences in the sample also encode this CDR3. The chain links TRBV2 to TRBJ1-5; tentative D call: TRBD1 (6 bases). CDR1 is SNHLY, CDR2 FYNNEI, per germline. CDR3 length equals 16 residues. CDR3 in amino acids: CASSESARGGNQPQHF. The CDR3 DNA follows: TGTGCCAGCAGTGAATCGGCCAGGGGAGGCAACCAGCCCCAGCATTTT. The full variable domain, rest sourced from reference TRBV2 and TRBJ1-5, is EPEVTQTPSHQVTQMGQEVILRCVPISNHLYFYWYRQILGQKVEFLVSFYNNEISEKSEIFDDQFSVERPDGSNFTLKIRSTKLEDSAMYFCASSESARGGNQPQHFGDGTRLSIL.

The sample holds many counts of this clone. CDR3 coding DNA: TGTGCCAGCAGTGAATGGGGCGGAGCTTTCTTT. Protein sequence: CASSEWGGAFF. The chain carries TRBV2 and TRBJ1-1; a possible D gene is TRBD1 (5 bases). This CDR3 has 11 residues. Germline V gene lookup returns CDR1 SNHLY and CDR2 FYNNEI. Deletions cut 2 bases from V and 10 bases from J, with 8 bases between.

The rearrangement links TRBV6-5 to TRBJ2-3; 9 bases agree with TRBD2. This CDR3 contains 15 residues. V was clipped by 10 bases and J by 8 bases; unmatched bases: 16. The germline CDR1 and CDR2 sequences are MNHEY and SVGAGI. The chain's CDR3 is CATLLTGGRASTQYF. CDR3 nucleotides: TGTGCCACTCTCCTTACTGGCGGGAGGGCCAGTACGCAGTATTTT.

The chain recombines TRBV4-1 with TRBJ2-5, with 8 bases fitting TRBD1. The CDR3 is 17 residues long. Germline-derived CDR1 and CDR2 are MGHRA and YSYEKL. V lost 5 bases to trimming and J lost 4 bases; unmatched junction nucleotides: 15. As DNA, the CDR3 is TGCGCCAGCAGCGATTCGACAGGGGCCCAAAAATCAGAGACCCAGTACTTC. This gives the protein CASSDSTGAQKSETQYF.

The V and J genes are TRBV6-1 and TRBJ1-2; D remains unclear. The germline V gene has CDR1 MNHNS and CDR2 SASEGT. The CDR3 is made up of 15 amino acids. V dropped 1 base and J dropped 4 bases, with 13 bases sitting between them. The CDR3 loop is CASSEGGRAGYGYTF. As DNA, the CDR3 is TGTGCCAGCAGTGAAGGCGGCAGAGCCGGCTATGGCTACACCTTC.

Only a few counts were recorded for this clone. This rearrangement joins TRBV6-5 to TRBJ2-1, with 8 bases identical to TRBD2. This CDR3 comprises 13 residues. The trim removed 7 bases at V and 5 bases at J, leaving 4 bases unmatched. Germline V gives CDR1 MNHEY, CDR2 SVGAGI. This CDR3 reads CASTLAGNNEQFF. The CDR3 DNA is TGTGCCAGCACCTTAGCGGGGAACAATGAGCAGTTCTTC.

Concerning this clone: The sample holds other DNA sequences that translate to the same CDR3. This chain links TRBV18 with TRBJ2-3; perhaps D is TRBD1 or TRBD2 (5 bases each). Looked up from germline, CDR1 is KGHSH and CDR2 is LQKENI. This CDR3 spans 12 amino acids. V lost 6 bases and J lost 6, with 10 bases in between. The CDR3 spells CASSPRGDTQYF. CDR3 nucleotide sequence: TGTGCCAGCTCTCCCCGGGGCGATACGCAGTATTTT. The full variable domain, in which reference TRBV18 and TRBJ2-3 provide the parts outside the CDR3, is NAGVMQNPRHLVRRRGQEARLRCSPMKGHSHVYWYRQLPEEGLKFMVYLQKENIIDESGMPKERFSAEFPKEGPSILRIQQVVRGDSAAYFCASSPRGDTQYFGPGTRLTVL.